Following are 19 T cell receptor beta chains from one sample sequenced in a study of blood T cell repertoires in COVID-19. Method: immunoSEQ multiplex PCR; TCRdb's copy keeps in-frame clones and lacks some. Of about 240,000 clones listed, approximately 84% were seen once; the top ten hold roughly 3%. Specimen: peripheral blood. The receptor source for this set is a woman aged 30 to 39 who had recovered from COVID-19.

CDR3 nucleotide sequence: TGTGCCAGCAGCTCAAACAGGGGTCTCGGCGGCTACACCTTC. Translated, it gives CASSSNRGLGGYTF. The gene calls are TRBV11-2 and TRBJ1-2; TRBD1 matches at 7 bases. Germline assignment: CDR1 SGHAT and CDR2 FQNNGV. This CDR3 spans 14 amino acids. V was clipped by 4 bases and J by 8 bases; unmatched bases: 10.

This clone was detected a few times. V and J are TRBV7-9 and TRBJ1-3; D call uncertain. Trimming took off 3 bases at V and 0 bases at J, with 9 bases between the two ends. CDR3 length: 15 residues. Germline CDR1 and CDR2: SEHNR and FQNEAQ (reference sequence). Here the CDR3 DNA reads TGTGCCAGCAGCTTCGCCGGGAGCTCTGGAAACACCATATATTTT. Translating gives CASSFAGSSGNTIYF. Using reference TRBV7-9 and TRBJ1-3 for the parts outside the CDR3, the full variable domain is DTGVSQNPRHKITKRGQNVTFRCDPISEHNRLYWYRQTLGQGPEFLTYFQNEAQLEKSRLLSDRFSAERPKGSFSTLEIQRTEQGDSAMYLCASSFAGSSGNTIYFGEGSWLTVV.

The chain combines TRBV5-1 with TRBJ1-4; TRBD1 agrees at 7 bases. V shed 4 bases and J 4 bases; nucleotides not matched to a gene: 4. The CDR3 is 14 residues long. CDR1 and CDR2 (germline): SGHRS, YFSETQ. DNA of the CDR3: TGCGCCAGCAGCGGGGGACAGCTTAATGAAAAACTGTTTTTT. Protein product: CASSGGQLNEKLFF.

In this sample, this clone turned up a few times. V usage is TRBV10-3 and J usage is TRBJ1-4; D unresolved. This CDR3 is built from 13 residues. Looked up from germline, CDR1 is ENHRY and CDR2 is SYGVKD. V was trimmed by 2 bases and J by 3 bases, leaving 4 bases between them. CDR3 loop: CAISETANEKLFF. The DNA for the CDR3 is TGTGCCATCAGTGAGACAGCTAATGAAAAACTGTTTTTT.

This clone appeared a few times. The gene calls are TRBV5-4 and TRBJ2-7; 9 bases match TRBD1. Trimming took 5 bases from V and 1 from J; bases not matched to a gene: 7. CDR1 is SGHNT and CDR2 is YYREEE in the germline V gene (reference sequence). CDR3 length: 15 amino acids. CDR3 sequence (DNA): TGTGCCAGCAGTTCGACAGGGGGAACATCCTACGAGCAGTACTTC. Its protein product is CASSSTGGTSYEQYF.

This clone was counted ten times or more. This chain links TRBV20-1 with TRBJ2-5; 8 bases line up with TRBD2. Germline V gene sequence: CDR1 DFQATT, CDR2 SNEGSKA (reference sequence). The CDR3 loop spans 11 amino acids. V was pared by 7 bases and J by 5 bases, with 3 bases of the junction left unmatched. In DNA, the CDR3 is TGCAGTGTGGCTAGCGGGGAGACCCAGTACTTC. Translating gives CSVASGETQYF.

The V gene is TRBV7-2, the J gene TRBJ1-3, with D tentatively TRBD1 (5 bases). V was cut by 3 bases and J by 0 bases, with 12 bases left in between. The CDR3 consists of 16 residues. The germline gives CDR1 SGHTA, CDR2 FQGNSA. The CDR3 DNA sequence: TGTGCCAGCAGCTTTACAGGAGCACACTCTGGAAACACCATATATTTT. It codes for CASSFTGAHSGNTIYF.

This clone was observed once. The chain joins TRBV10-3 to TRBJ1-1; 9 bases are a match to TRBD1. The CDR3 totals 16 residues. V dropped 7 bases and J dropped 2; count of bases not matched to a gene: 11. Germline CDR1 ENHRY, CDR2 SYGVKD. In DNA, the CDR3 is TGTGCCATCAAGATTAAGACGGGACAGGGAAACACTGAAGCTTTCTTT. Translated, it gives CAIKIKTGQGNTEAFF.

This chain joins TRBV11-2 and TRBJ2-7; unclear D gene. The CDR3 spans 13 residues. Trimming pared 2 bases from V and 4 bases from J, leaving 9 bases between. Germline V gene lookup returns CDR1 SGHAT and CDR2 FQNNGV. The CDR3 spells CASSLLGVYEQYF. CDR3 nucleotides: TGTGCCAGCAGCTTACTCGGAGTATACGAGCAGTACTTC.

CDR3 residues: CASSLAGGMDGTEAFF. The CDR3 DNA reads as TGCGCCAGCAGCTTGGCGGGGGGGATGGACGGCACTGAAGCTTTCTTT. V is TRBV5-1 and J is TRBJ1-1; D is perhaps TRBD1 (5 bases). V dropped 0 bases and J dropped 4 bases, with 16 bases sitting between them. This CDR3 is 16 amino acids long. Looked up from germline, CDR1 is SGHRS and CDR2 is YFSETQ.

This rearrangement joins TRBV25-1 to TRBJ2-1; 10 bases agree with TRBD2. This CDR3 contains 14 residues. Per the germline V gene, CDR1 is MGHDK and CDR2 is SYGVNS. The CDR3: CGLTSGVTNNEQFF. The CDR3 nucleotides read TGTGGCTTAACTAGCGGGGTGACAAACAATGAGCAGTTCTTC.

This clone was counted ten times or more. The chain recombines TRBV13 with TRBJ2-7; D is uncertain. Between the trimmed V and J ends, which lost 0 bases and 0 bases, there was a span of 6 bases. Germline V gene data show CDR1 as PRHDT and CDR2 as FYEKMQ (reference sequence). The length of the CDR3 is 14 residues. CDR3 bases: TGTGCCAGCAGCTTAGGCAAGAGCTCCTACGAGCAGTACTTC. Its protein product is CASSLGKSSYEQYF.

This clone was seen only once. The chain carries TRBV19 and TRBJ1-1; D remains ambiguous. Germline lookup yields CDR1 LNHDA and CDR2 SQIVND (reference sequence). This CDR3 has 13 amino acids. V was cut by 2 bases and J by 4 bases, with 8 bases left in between. CDR3 loop: CASSILGSTEAFF. The CDR3 DNA follows: TGTGCCAGTAGTATACTAGGGAGCACTGAAGCTTTCTTT.

This chain uses TRBV6-5 with TRBJ2-6; D uncertain. Germline V gives CDR1 MNHEY, CDR2 SVGAGI. V was clipped by 7 bases and J by 0 bases, with 4 bases between them. This CDR3 is 13 amino acids long. CDR3 loop: CASTNSGANVLTF. As DNA, the CDR3 is TGTGCCAGCACCAACTCTGGGGCCAACGTCCTGACTTTC.

The chain links TRBV2 to TRBJ1-5, with a tentative D call TRBD1 (6 bases). Trimming shortened V by 6 bases and J by 2 bases, and 14 bases separated the two germline ends. Germline V gives CDR1 SNHLY, CDR2 FYNNEI. This CDR3 region has 15 residues. CDR3 bases: TGTGCCAGCAGAGCTAGACAGGCGGGCAATCAGCCCCAGCATTTT. Translated, it gives CASRARQAGNQPQHF.

The chain uses TRBV9 and TRBJ2-3; 8 bases match TRBD2. With 0 bases clipped from V and 4 bases from J, the junction kept 16 bases outside the gene matches. The CDR3 is made up of 19 amino acids. Germline V gene lookup returns CDR1 SGDLS and CDR2 YYNGEE. CDR3 nucleotides: TGTGCCAGCAGCGTAGGAGGAATAGGACGGGGGGGCTGGGCAGATACGCAGTATTTT. It encodes CASSVGGIGRGGWADTQYF.

This chain connects TRBV7-8 to TRBJ1-2; D call uncertain. CDR1 is SGHVS and CDR2 is FQNEAQ in the germline V gene. The CDR3 loop spans 15 amino acids. Trimming took off 1 base at V and 3 bases at J, with 12 bases between the two ends. CDR3 loop: CASSLVPGLYYGYTF. The CDR3 nucleotides read TGTGCCAGCAGCTTAGTGCCGGGGTTGTACTATGGCTACACCTTC.

The chain recombines TRBV18 with TRBJ1-3; D perhaps matches TRBD1 (6 bases). The CDR3 spans 15 residues. CDR1 KGHSH and CDR2 LQKENI come from the germline V gene. V shed 3 bases and J shed 10 bases, with 19 bases lying between them. Here the CDR3 DNA reads TGTGCCAGCTCACCCCAGACAGGCTTCGGAGAGACCATATATTTT. Encoded protein: CASSPQTGFGETIYF.

This chain joins TRBV4-1 and TRBJ2-7, with 13 bases identical to TRBD2. Trimming at V came to 1 base and at J to 6 bases, leaving 3 bases not matched to a gene. Germline values: CDR1 MGHRA, CDR2 YSYEKL. The CDR3 consists of 15 residues. The CDR3 is CASSQGTSGGFEQYF. The CDR3 bases are TGCGCCAGCAGCCAAGGGACTAGCGGGGGATTCGAGCAGTACTTC.